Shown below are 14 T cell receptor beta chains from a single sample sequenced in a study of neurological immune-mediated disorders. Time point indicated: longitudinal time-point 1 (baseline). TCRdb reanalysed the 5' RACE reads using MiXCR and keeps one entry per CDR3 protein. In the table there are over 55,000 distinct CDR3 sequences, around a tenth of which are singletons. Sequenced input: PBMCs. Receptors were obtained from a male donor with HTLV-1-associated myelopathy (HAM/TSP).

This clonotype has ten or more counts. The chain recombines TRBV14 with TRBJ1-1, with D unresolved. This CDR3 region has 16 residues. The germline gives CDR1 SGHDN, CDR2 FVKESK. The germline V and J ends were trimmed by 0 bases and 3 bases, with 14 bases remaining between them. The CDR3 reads CASSQDPWGRYTEAFF. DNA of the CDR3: TGTGCCAGCAGCCAAGATCCATGGGGTCGGTACACTGAAGCTTTCTTT.

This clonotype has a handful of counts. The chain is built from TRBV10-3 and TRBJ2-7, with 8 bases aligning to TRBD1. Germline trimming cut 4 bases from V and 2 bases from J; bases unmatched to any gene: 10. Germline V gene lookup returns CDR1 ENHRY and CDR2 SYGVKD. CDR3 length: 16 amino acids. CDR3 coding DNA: TGTGCCATCAGTGGAGGACAGGGCTCGTCAACCTACGAGCAGTACTTC. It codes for CAISGGQGSSTYEQYF.

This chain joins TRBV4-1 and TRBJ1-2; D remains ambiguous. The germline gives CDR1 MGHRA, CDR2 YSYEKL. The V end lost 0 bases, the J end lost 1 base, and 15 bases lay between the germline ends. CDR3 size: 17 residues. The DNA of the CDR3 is TGCGCCAGCAGCCAAGAAGGCAGGCCCTCCGGTAACTATGGCTACACCTTC. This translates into CASSQEGRPSGNYGYTF.

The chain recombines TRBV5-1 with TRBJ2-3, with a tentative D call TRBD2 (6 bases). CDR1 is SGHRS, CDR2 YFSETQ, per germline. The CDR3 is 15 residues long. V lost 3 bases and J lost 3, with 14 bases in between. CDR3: CASSSRRVGTDTQYF. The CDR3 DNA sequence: TGCGCCAGCAGCTCTCGGAGGGTCGGGACAGATACGCAGTATTTT.

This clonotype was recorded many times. The DNA for the CDR3 is TGCGCCAGCAGCTTGGGGATCATCAGAGTGGACAGTAACACCGGGGAGCTGTTTTTT. This gives the protein CASSLGIIRVDSNTGELFF. The rearrangement links TRBV5-1 to TRBJ2-2; D is perhaps TRBD1 (6 bases). The CDR3 totals 19 residues. In germline, CDR1 is SGHRS, CDR2 YFSETQ. The V end lost 0 bases, the J end lost 2 bases, and 20 bases lay between the germline ends.

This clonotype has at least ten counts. This CDR3 reads CASSLGRLASLNEQFF. The CDR3 DNA reads as TGTGCCAGCAGCTTAGGTCGGCTAGCGTCGCTGAATGAGCAGTTCTTC. The chain is built from TRBV7-9 and TRBJ2-1, with a weak D call TRBD2 (6 bases). Trimming took off 1 base at V and 7 bases at J, with 17 bases between the two ends. The CDR3 spans 16 residues. The germline V gene has CDR1 SEHNR and CDR2 FQNEAQ (reference sequence).

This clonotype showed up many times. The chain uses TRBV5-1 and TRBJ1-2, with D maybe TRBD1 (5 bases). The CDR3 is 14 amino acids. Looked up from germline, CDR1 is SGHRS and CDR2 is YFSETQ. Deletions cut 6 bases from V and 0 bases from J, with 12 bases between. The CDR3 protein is CASTPGGANYGYTF. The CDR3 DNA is TGCGCCAGCACTCCTGGGGGGGCTAACTATGGCTACACCTTC.

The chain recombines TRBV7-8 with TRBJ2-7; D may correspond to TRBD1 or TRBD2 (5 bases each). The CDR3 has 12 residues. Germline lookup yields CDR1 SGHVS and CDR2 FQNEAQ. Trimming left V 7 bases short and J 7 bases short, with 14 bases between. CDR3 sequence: CASTPDTGEQYF. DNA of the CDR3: TGTGCCAGCACCCCGGACACGGGGGAGCAGTACTTC.

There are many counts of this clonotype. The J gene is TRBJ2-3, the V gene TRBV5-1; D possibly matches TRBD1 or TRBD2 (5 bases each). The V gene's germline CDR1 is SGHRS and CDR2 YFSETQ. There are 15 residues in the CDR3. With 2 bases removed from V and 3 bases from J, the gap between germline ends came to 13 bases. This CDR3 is CASSFQGWGTDTQYF. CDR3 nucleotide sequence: TGCGCCAGCAGCTTCCAGGGCTGGGGGACAGATACGCAGTATTTT.

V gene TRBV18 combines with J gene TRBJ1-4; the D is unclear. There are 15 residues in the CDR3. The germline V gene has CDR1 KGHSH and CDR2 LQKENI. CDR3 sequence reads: CAISPLYRINEKLFF. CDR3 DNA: TGTGCTATCTCACCACTGTATAGAATAAATGAAAAACTGTTTTTT.

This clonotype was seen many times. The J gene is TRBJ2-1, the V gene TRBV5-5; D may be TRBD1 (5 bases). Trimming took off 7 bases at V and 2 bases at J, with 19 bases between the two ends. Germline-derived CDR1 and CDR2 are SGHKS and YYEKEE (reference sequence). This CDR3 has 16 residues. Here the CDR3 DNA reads TGTGCCAGCTCACGCCCCCTGGCAGGGACCTACAATGAGCAGTTCTTC. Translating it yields CASSRPLAGTYNEQFF.

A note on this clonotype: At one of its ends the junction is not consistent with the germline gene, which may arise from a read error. CDR3 DNA sequence: TGCGTCAGCAGCCAAACCTCCGGATCCTCCGTCGCCGGGGAGCTGTTTTTT. This codes for CVSSQTSGSSVAGELFF. The chain recombines TRBV4-3 with TRBJ2-2; D remains ambiguous. The CDR3 is made up of 17 amino acids. Germline CDR1 reads LGHNA; CDR2 reads YSLEER.

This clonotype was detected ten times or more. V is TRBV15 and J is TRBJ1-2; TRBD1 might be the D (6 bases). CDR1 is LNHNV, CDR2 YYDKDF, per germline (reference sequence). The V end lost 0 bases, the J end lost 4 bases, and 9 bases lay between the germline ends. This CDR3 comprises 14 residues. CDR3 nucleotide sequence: TGTGCCACCAGCAGAGATGGCAGGGGCTATGGCTACACCTTC. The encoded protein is CATSRDGRGYGYTF.

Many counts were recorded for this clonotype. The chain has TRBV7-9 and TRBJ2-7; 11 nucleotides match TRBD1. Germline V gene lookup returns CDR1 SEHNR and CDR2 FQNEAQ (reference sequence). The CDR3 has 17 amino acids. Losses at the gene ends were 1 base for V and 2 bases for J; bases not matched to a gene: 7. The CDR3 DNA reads TGTGCCAGCAGCTTAGGTCGCTGGGGACAGGGGGCCTACGAGCAGTACTTC. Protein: CASSLGRWGQGAYEQYF.